These T cell receptor beta chains were read from a single sample in a study of blood T cell repertoires in COVID-19. Libraries were prepared by immunoSEQ multiplex PCR; TCRdb keeps only in-frame clonotypes and omits some of them. This table holds some 200,000 clones, approximately 89% found once. The source material was peripheral blood. The receptors come from a woman aged 40 to 55 with acute or convalescent COVID-19. Both conserved end residues are part of each CDR3. A D gene is named only where the DNA matches it firmly. Clone size is given for some rows only: seen once, a few or many times, or a class if the clone is expanded.

d_gene | j_gene | abundance | v_gene | CDR3aa | CDR3nt
TRBD2 | TRBJ2-5 | once | TRBV5-3 | CARSLGLAVETQYF | TGTGCCAGAAGCTTGGGACTAGCGGTGGAGACCCAGTACTTC
TRBD2 | TRBJ2-3 | . | TRBV19 | CASSIHLAGGPDTQYF | TGTGCCAGTAGTATTCATCTAGCGGGGGGCCCAGATACGCAGTATTTT
. | TRBJ1-2 | . | TRBV5-1 | CASSTGTFLGYGYTF | TGCGCCAGCAGCACCGGGACATTTTTAGGGTATGGCTACACCTTC
. | TRBJ1-3 | once | TRBV6-5 | CASSLTISSGNTIYF | TGTGCCAGCAGCTTGACTATTAGCTCTGGAAACACCATATATTTT
TRBD1 | TRBJ2-2 | . | TRBV4-2 | CASSHSGWVDRDGIYTGELFF | TGTGCCAGCAGCCACAGCGGTTGGGTTGACAGGGACGGAATTTACACCGGGGAGCTGTTTTTT
. | TRBJ1-2 | few | TRBV5-6 | CASSTPANYGYTF | TGTGCCAGCAGCACCCCAGCTAACTATGGCTACACCTTC
TRBD2 | TRBJ2-5 | . | TRBV7-3 | CASSLGLAGEETQYF | TGTGCCAGCAGCTTGGGACTAGCGGGGGAAGAGACCCAGTACTTC
. | TRBJ1-1 | . | TRBV6-5 | CASSLSRGNTEAFF | TGTGCCAGCAGTTTGTCCAGAGGGAACACTGAAGCTTTCTTT
. | TRBJ1-6 | once | TRBV2 | CASSEGGTSSYNSPLHF | TGTGCCAGCAGTGAGGGGGGGACTAGCTCCTATAATTCACCCCTCCACTTT
. | TRBJ2-1 | . | TRBV4-1 | CAIMTQGGEQFF | TGCGCCATCATGACCCAAGGCGGTGAGCAGTTCTTC
TRBD1 | TRBJ1-4 | . | TRBV4-1 | CASSQLDRGGEEKLFF | TGCGCCAGCAGCCAACTCGACAGGGGAGGTGAAGAAAAACTGTTTTTT
. | TRBJ1-1 | . | TRBV18 | CASSNAGQNTEAFF | TGTGCCAGCTCAAACGCGGGGCAGAACACTGAAGCTTTCTTT